The present TCR beta chain was sequenced within a study of T cell repertoires in cytomegalovirus infection (dated by TCRdb to the late 2010s). With regard to the full study: Peptide stimulations targeted recently identified HLA-C-restricted CMV epitopes, whose presentation resists viral immunomodulation, together with well-studied HLA-B-restricted epitopes. Because public TCR beta signatures pointed to carriage of CMV infection together with the matching HLA type, the HLA type of each donor mattered for the analysis. Overall study outcomes, separate from this receptor: In both this cohort and an independent 352-donor cohort, the cumulative frequency of public TCR beta family members distinguished carriers of CMV infection plus the relevant HLA type. The ex vivo response was dominated by HLA-C-restricted CMV-specific TCR beta clonotypes, and the single most frequent clonotype in two of eight donors was supplied by these HLA-C-restricted clonotypes.

Sequencing took place on an Illumina HiSeq 1500. The raw public data were reprocessed by TCRdb itself: fastp quality trimming at Q25, MiXCR clonotype calling, in-frame beta chains only. Every CDR3 protein is listed once, alongside the most common genes and DNA of its rows. For this sample there are 700,000 to 900,000 distinct CDR3 sequences; 29% appear just once. The leading ten clones occupy under 15% of the sample. Read against the paper, the sample's treatment or condition label means: in vitro stimulation with specific CMV peptide epitopes to enrich CMV-specific T cells. Unmatched junction bases come to 5, with V trimmed by 10 bases and J by 1 base. Sequences WSHSY (CDR1) and SAAADI (CDR2) are obtained from the germline V gene. From cysteine to phenylalanine, the CDR3 is 13 amino acids long. Only the CDR3 portion is preserved as DNA: 39 bases, with reading frame beginning at the first base. Worth noting for this clonotype: Which antigen it targets is not known. No clone much larger than this one lies a single base away; base qualities are absent.

The chain links TRBV10-2 with TRBJ1-1, with 8 bases in between that match TRBD1. The specimen was cultured CD8+ T cells from PBMCs, collected from culture after CMV antigen stimulation. The clonotype was recovered from a human donor in good health (CMV status not recorded). Some clones in this sample may be carry-over from other donors' samples. The DNA sequence is given as TGCGCCACCTCGACAGGGGAGAACACTGAAGCTTTCTTT. The translation is CATSTGENTEAFF.